The T cell receptor (beta chain) described here comes from a study of cytomegalovirus exposure and HLA in healthy donors. For the study at large: The study's early data release held about 80 million unique TCRs from HLA-typed donors. Study-level findings and limits: An assumption of roughly uniform sequencing depth across donors underlay the presence/absence analyses. The authors listed 150 to 200 TCR beta chains as cytomegalovirus-associated. In an earlier analysis, productive rearrangement rates for most beta V segments clustered near 87% or 30%.

The PCR had 60 Vbeta and 13 Jbeta primers. The repertoire was sequenced with immunoSEQ multiplex PCR; TCRdb's copy has only in-frame clones and lacks some. The sample shows around 210,000 clones, about 88% of them seen only once. In regard to this clone: As yet, its antigen is unknown.

Trimming took 2 bases from V and 0 from J; bases not matched to a gene: 9. Germline V gene data show CDR1 as SGHNT and CDR2 as YYREEE (reference sequence). This CDR3 has 18 amino acids. Sequencing was carried out using PBMCs. This chain uses TRBV5-4 with TRBJ2-3; 10 bases match TRBD2. The clonotype was recovered from a girl aged 2 to 10 in good health and CMV-seronegative. CDR3 protein: CASSFGIAGGRSTDTQYF. The CDR3 nucleotides are TGTGCCAGCAGCTTCGGGATAGCGGGAGGAAGGAGCACAGATACGCAGTATTTT.